This T cell receptor (beta chain) originates from a study of blood T cell repertoires in COVID-19. In the study overall: The United States, Italy and Spain provided the acute and convalescent COVID-19 samples.

The CDR3 is 13 residues long. With 4 bases clipped from V and 8 bases from J, the junction kept 5 bases outside the gene matches. The germline CDR1 and CDR2 sequences are LGHDT and YNNKEL (reference sequence). This clone occurred once. Repertoires were generated with immunoSEQ multiplex PCR, while TCRdb's copy carries only in-frame clones and drops some. The sample lists 300,000 or so clones; 75% to 90% were seen once. Material: peripheral blood. The TCR comes from a woman aged 25 to 45 with COVID-19, enrolled during active disease. The chain recombines TRBV3-1 (or the pseudogene TRBV3-2) with TRBJ1-2; 9 bases are a match to TRBD1. The CDR3 region has the DNA TGTGCCAGCAGCCGGACAGGGGCGGAGGGCTACACCTTC. This encodes CASSRTGAEGYTF.